The source of this T cell receptor beta chain is a study of blood T cell repertoires in COVID-19. In the original analysis: Nucleated cell number was recorded as an estimate derived from reference gene primer amplification. Libraries were prepared by immunoSEQ multiplex PCR; TCRdb keeps only in-frame clonotypes and omits some of them. V and J calls and clone size are those listed in that table; D and trimming were worked out from the DNA. The sample holds roughly 130,000 clones; 70% to 85% are singletons and the top ten take over 9%. Germline V lookup: CDR1 SGHRS, CDR2 YFSETQ. The germline V and J ends were trimmed by 0 bases and 5 bases, with 15 bases remaining between them. The CDR3 totals 16 residues.

The TCR was taken from a woman aged 55-69 years with acute or convalescent COVID-19. The sample consisted of peripheral blood. The V gene is TRBV5-1, the J gene TRBJ2-1; D might be TRBD2 (5 bases). The CDR3 region is CASSLASPGIHNEQFF. DNA of the CDR3: TGCGCCAGCAGCTTGGCCTCCCCGGGGATACACAATGAGCAGTTCTTC.